This TCR beta chain originates from a study of T cells in Graves' hyperthyroidism and ophthalmopathy. About the research overall: Peripheral blood was drawn at first diagnosis, prior to all treatment.

Hyperthyroidism had been newly diagnosed in patients aged 18 to 65, and its duration was under 2 months. This clonotype was recorded many times. Trimming left V 4 bases short and J 5 bases short, with 19 bases between. The germline V gene encodes CDR1 SGHRS and CDR2 YFSETQ. The CDR3 is made up of 15 amino acids. Amplified TCR beta CDR3 regions derived from RNA transcripts. Researchers ran a first-round RT-PCR on the TCR CDR3 using the HTBI primer set. TCRdb called the multiplex PCR reads again in MiXCR, with one record for every CDR3 protein. The sample includes roughly 700,000 distinct CDR3 sequences, 17% of them seen just once.

The material sequenced was blood. This receptor was taken from a man aged 45 to 65 with Graves' hyperthyroidism. The rearrangement links TRBV5-1 to TRBJ2-7; perhaps TRBD2 as D (6 bases). CDR3 residues: CASSGLEGGHHEQYF. The CDR3 nucleotides read TGCGCCAGCAGCGGATTGGAGGGAGGTCACCACGAGCAGTACTTC.